Listed below are T cell receptor beta chains from one sample, sequenced in a study of cytomegalovirus exposure and HLA in healthy donors. Measured with immunoSEQ multiplex PCR; TCRdb has only the in-frame clones, and not every one. This sample has under 150,000 clones, with roughly 80% found just once. The sequenced sample consisted of PBMCs. The source of these receptors is a man younger than 45 in good health and CMV-seronegative. The conserved cysteine and the conserved F or W are not part of the CDR3 here.

J gene | CDR3 length | V gene | CDR3 protein
TRBJ2-2 | 11 | TRBV5-1 | ASSSEGTGELF
TRBJ2-1 | 15 | TRBV18 | ASSPLPGGSSYNEQF
TRBJ2-7 | 19 | TRBV12-5 | ASGHPTPSRPSQGDLDEQY
TRBJ2-7 | 11 | TRBV29-1 | SVDQGRGAEQY
TRBJ2-7 | 13 | TRBV6-1 | ASSVGLAGGNEQY
TRBJ2-7 | 12 | TRBV19 | ASAGTGMSYEQY
TRBJ2-4 | 16 | TRBV4-1 | ASSQDMRQGGTKNIQY
TRBJ2-3 | 13 | TRBV6-1 | ASRPPGQVTDTQY
TRBJ2-5 | 14 | TRBV10-3 | AISEGAGGHQETQY
TRBJ1-1 | 13 | TRBV25-1 | ASSSGTGWITEAF
TRBJ1-1 | 13 | TRBV4-1 | ASSLLLGPGEGAF
TRBJ1-5 | 11 | TRBV2 | ASTGSGNQPQH
TRBJ1-2 | 13 | TRBV7-2 | ASSLRTGANYGYT
TRBJ1-1 | 15 | TRBV15 | ATSRVLSGTVNTEAF
TRBJ2-6 | 12 | TRBV18 | ASSPIDSTDVLT
TRBJ2-3 | 13 | TRBV6-1 | ASRHLGQGRDTQY
TRBJ1-2 | 13 | TRBV29-1 | SSTPAGTGGYGYT
TRBJ2-5 | 10 | TRBV30 | AWSLGGETQY
TRBJ2-7 | 13 | TRBV18 | ASSPTGQGGSEQY
TRBJ2-7 | 9 | TRBV20-1 | SASGSYEQY
TRBJ2-5 | 13 | TRBV6-1 | ASPRLAGPGETQY
TRBJ2-1 | 13 | TRBV14 | ASSQDRVGLAGMF
TRBJ1-5 | 12 | TRBV28 | ASSRTVSNQPQH
TRBJ2-1 | 14 | TRBV5-1 | ASSLGGGSSYNEQF
TRBJ2-3 | 13 | TRBV7-9 | ASSLLRDPTDTQY
TRBJ1-5 | 12 | TRBV27 | ASSFRGPDQPQH
TRBJ2-7 | 12 | TRBV19 | ASSISGGPYEQY
TRBJ1-1 | 12 | TRBV5-1 | ASSLEGSVPEAF
TRBJ2-4 | 11 | TRBV2 | ASTPQLENIQY
TRBJ2-2 | 12 | TRBV9 | ASRPGPNTGELF
TRBJ2-5 | 14 | TRBV4-1 | ASSQERAQGLETQY
TRBJ2-5 | 13 | TRBV11-2 | ASSLDSGGPETQY
TRBJ1-1 | 12 | TRBV5-4 | ASSHGGQYTEAF
TRBJ1-1 | 11 | TRBV25-1 | ASSVGQATEAF
TRBJ2-1 | 12 | TRBV6-1 | ASVFGAEPNEQF
TRBJ2-3 | 14 | TRBV6-4 | ASSDETSVGADTHY
TRBJ1-5 | 12 | TRBV19 | ASSRGLRNQPQH
TRBJ1-5 | 13 | TRBV19 | ASSMTSSNNQPQH
TRBJ2-1 | 13 | TRBV7-6 | ASSPGLAGGNEQF
TRBJ1-2 | 8 | TRBV20-1 | SAHESRYT
TRBJ1-5 | 12 | TRBV5-6 | ASSLFSGHQPQH
TRBJ1-1 | 14 | TRBV7-3 | ASSPWDRGMNTEAF
TRBJ1-5 | 15 | TRBV5-1 | ASSLERRGAQKQPQH
TRBJ1-3 | 11 | TRBV29-1 | SVSKGAGNTIY
TRBJ2-1 | 13 | TRBV6-4 | ASSDSAGTYNEQF
TRBJ2-7 | 14 | TRBV5-1 | ASAGSVGGAPYEQY
TRBJ2-3 | 12 | TRBV10-3 | AAGRGVFTDTQY
TRBJ2-5 | 11 | TRBV30 | AWRRQGGETQY
TRBJ1-1 | 13 | TRBV15 | ATSRGQGARTEAF
TRBJ2-3 | 14 | TRBV27 | ASSSGGRVSTDTQY
TRBJ2-7 | 17 | TRBV9 | ASSSSHRGSGTAIYEQY
TRBJ1-2 | 13 | TRBV6-1 | ASTGRAIPNYGYT